This entry lists 4 T cell receptor beta chains sequenced from one sample in a study. One entry per CDR3 protein, called by TCRdb with MiXCR from the 5' RACE reads. Altogether some 1,800 distinct CDR3 sequences are present, 6% to 8.5% being singletons, with the ten largest covering 10% to 12%. Sequenced: central memory T cells from blood PBMCs. The subset: central memory CD4+ T cells. Receptors were obtained from a female donor with HIV.

This clonotype is classed as medium-sized (0.01 to 0.1%). This chain links TRBV30 with TRBJ1-2; tentatively, D is TRBD1 (6 bases). The CDR3 sequence is 13 residues long. Per the germline V gene, CDR1 is GTSNPN and CDR2 is SVGIG (reference sequence). The ends were cut back, 3 bases at V and 0 bases at J, with 8 bases in the middle. DNA of the CDR3: TGTGCCTGGAGAAGGACAGCTAACTATGGCTACACCTTC. As protein: CAWRRTANYGYTF.

Within the sample, this clonotype is medium-sized (0.01 to 0.1%). The chain employs TRBV29-1 and TRBJ2-2, with D maybe TRBD2 (5 bases). Germline-derived CDR1 and CDR2 are SQVTM and ANQGSEA. The CDR3 sequence is 13 residues long. The V end was cut by 4 bases, the J end by 3 bases, with 9 bases between. CDR3 amino acids: CSVAGLYTGELFF. As DNA, the CDR3 is TGCAGCGTTGCGGGGTTGTACACCGGGGAGCTGTTTTTT.

This chain connects TRBV30 to TRBJ1-1, with unresolved D. The germline V and J ends were trimmed by 3 bases and 10 bases, with 15 bases remaining between them. This CDR3 is 12 amino acids long. The germline V gene encodes CDR1 GTSNPN and CDR2 SVGIG (reference sequence). In DNA, the CDR3 is TGTGCCTGGAGAGGTGGTCCGGGTCGAGCTTTCTTT. It encodes CAWRGGPGRAFF.

The chain recombines TRBV6-1 with TRBJ2-7, with 7 bases aligning to TRBD1. Germline V gene lookup returns CDR1 MNHNS and CDR2 SASEGT. V lost 5 bases to trimming and J lost 3 bases; unmatched junction nucleotides: 13. The CDR3 has 16 amino acids. The CDR3: CASSKLPGQKFYEQYV. The DNA for the CDR3 is TGTGCCAGCAGTAAATTGCCGGGACAGAAGTTCTACGAGCAGTACGTC.